A selection of T cell receptor beta chains follows, all from one sample in a study of beta chain features in type 1 diabetes. The assay was immunoSEQ multiplex PCR, and TCRdb's table has in-frame clones only and misses some. Here the sample spans some 370,000 clones, over 9% being singletons. Sequencing input: central memory CD4+ T cells from blood. These receptors were obtained from a man aged 25-45 years with type 1 diabetes. The CDR3 runs from the conserved cysteine through the conserved F or W. D genes are given only for firm matches. Only some rows state a clone size, as once, few, many or a class for expanded clones.

j_call d_call v_call clone_size cdr3_nt cdr3_aa
TRBJ1-3 - TRBV4-1 many TGCGCCAGCAGCCAAGTTCAACGGTCCTCTGGAAACACCATATATTTT CASSQVQRSSGNTIYF
TRBJ2-1 - TRBV18 many TGTGCCAGCTCACCAGGGATCGAGAATGAGCAGTTCTTC CASSPGIENEQFF
TRBJ2-7 - TRBV21-1 - TGTGCCAGCAGCCTCGGACTAGCGGGAGGTGGCGAGCAGTACTTC CASSLGLAGGGEQYF
TRBJ2-7 - TRBV5-1 many TGCGCCAGCAGCCCCGGTGCGCAACTCCTAGACGAGCAGTACTTC CASSPGAQLLDEQYF
TRBJ2-3 - TRBV19 - TGTGCCAGTCGAACAGGCGTTGGGACAGATACGCAGTATTTT CASRTGVGTDTQYF
TRBJ1-4 - TRBV18 many TGTGCCAGCTCACCGGCAGGAGGAGAAAAACTGTTTTTT CASSPAGGEKLFF
TRBJ1-1 TRBD1 TRBV6-6 - TGTGCCAGCAGCTGGGGACAGGGGGCGTCGAACACTGAAGCTTTCTTT CASSWGQGASNTEAFF
TRBJ1-1 - TRBV7-6 - TGTGCCAGCAGCTTACAGACGAACACTGAAGCTTTCTTT CASSLQTNTEAFF
TRBJ2-7 TRBD2 TRBV10-3 - TGTGCCATCAGTCCTAAGGGGCTAGCGGGGGCTCAGGGGGCCTACGAGCAGTACTTC CAISPKGLAGAQGAYEQYF
TRBJ1-1 - TRBV27 many TGTGCCAGCAGTTTACTGGGCACTGAAGCTTTCTTT CASSLLGTEAFF
TRBJ1-2 - TRBV2 - TGTGCCAGCAGTGAGACAGAGCCTTATGGCTACACCTTC CASSETEPYGYTF
TRBJ2-1 TRBD1 TRBV4-3 - TGCGCCAGCAGCCAGCGCCAACAGGGGACTGAGCAGTTCTTC CASSQRQQGTEQFF
TRBJ2-2 TRBD2 TRBV29-1 few TGCAGCGTTGGGGGACTAGGGGGCGGGGAGCTGTTTTTT CSVGGLGGGELFF
TRBJ2-2 TRBD2 TRBV7-2 few TGTGCCAGCAGCTCAACTAGCGGGACCGGGGAGCTGTTTTTT CASSSTSGTGELFF
TRBJ2-1 - TRBV29-1 many TGCAGCGCCTCGAGGGGGGGCTCCTACAATGAGCAGTTCTTC CSASRGGSYNEQFF
TRBJ2-5 TRBD1 TRBV29-1 few TGCAGCGCCAGAACAGGGGCCGGAGAGACCCAGTACTTC CSARTGAGETQYF
TRBJ1-1 - TRBV28 - TGCGCCAGCAGCTTCCAGGGAGTGGGTACAGCTTTCTTT CASSFQGVGTAFF
TRBJ1-1 TRBD1 TRBV28 few TGTGCCAGCAGGGAATGGACAGGGGAGGACACTGAAGCTTTCTTT CASREWTGEDTEAFF
TRBJ2-1 TRBD1 TRBV6-6 once TGTGCCAGCAGTCGGACAGGGGGTAACAATGAGCAGTTCTTC CASSRTGGNNEQFF
TRBJ1-1 - TRBV10-3 - TGTGCCAGCAGTTTTCAACAGGGGAACACTGAAGCTTTCTTT CASSFQQGNTEAFF
TRBJ2-7 TRBD2 TRBV5-8 - TGTGCCAGCAGTTCGACTAGCGGAGTGTTCGAGCAGTACTTC CASSSTSGVFEQYF
TRBJ2-7 TRBD2 TRBV6-5 - TGTGCCAGCAGTAGGGCGGGGGGGTCATCCTACGAGCAGTACTTC CASSRAGGSSYEQYF
TRBJ1-3 - TRBV7-2 - TGTGCCAGCAGCCCTTTGGCAGTCTCTGGAAACACCATATATTTT CASSPLAVSGNTIYF
TRBJ2-5 - TRBV19 few TGTGCCAGTAGTAGCGCCCAAGAGACCCAGTACTTC CASSSAQETQYF
TRBJ1-1 - TRBV6-5 - TGTGCCAGCAGAACCCCCGGGGGAGAGAACACTGAAGCTTTCTTT CASRTPGGENTEAFF
TRBJ2-3 TRBD2 TRBV7-9 few TGTGCCAGCAGAGGGGGACTAGCGGGAGGAATGATGAGCACAGATACGCAGTATTTT CASRGGLAGGMMSTDTQYF
TRBJ1-3 - TRBV10-3 - TGTGCCACCGGGACCTCCACCTCTGGAAACACCATATATTTT CATGTSTSGNTIYF
TRBJ2-1 TRBD2 TRBV5-1 - TGCGCCAGCAGCTCGATGGGACTAGCGGGGAACAATGAGCAGTTCTTC CASSSMGLAGNNEQFF
TRBJ1-1 - TRBV15 few TGTGCCACCAGCACCCGGTCGGGCGCAACTGTGAACACTGAAGCTTTCTTT CATSTRSGATVNTEAFF
TRBJ2-1 TRBD2 TRBV6-6 - TGTGCCAGCAGTGATATGGGACTAAGCTACAATGAGCAGTTCTTC CASSDMGLSYNEQFF
TRBJ2-4 - TRBV7-6 - TGTGCCAGCAGCTCCAGGGGTAATGTCGGAAACATTCAGTACTTC CASSSRGNVGNIQYF
TRBJ1-1 - TRBV18 - TGTGCCAGCTCACGGGAGGCAGGATCTGAAGCTTTCTTT CASSREAGSEAFF
TRBJ2-4 - TRBV21-1 many TGTGCCAGCAGCGGTGAGGTTACACAGGGGGCAAGCAAAAACATTCAGTACTTC CASSGEVTQGASKNIQYF
TRBJ2-7 - TRBV16 - TGTGCCAGCAGCCAATCAAGGGCGGTCGAGCAGTACTTC CASSQSRAVEQYF
TRBJ2-6 - TRBV19 few TGTGCCAGTAGTATGCGGACGGAGCTTACTGGGGCCAACGTCCTGACTTTC CASSMRTELTGANVLTF
TRBJ2-7 - TRBV5-1 few TGCGCCAGCAGCTTGGCCCCGGAGTCCTACGAGCAGTACTTC CASSLAPESYEQYF
TRBJ1-2 - TRBV5-1 few TGCGCCAGCAGCTCCACAGTAGAGTATGGCTACACCTTC CASSSTVEYGYTF